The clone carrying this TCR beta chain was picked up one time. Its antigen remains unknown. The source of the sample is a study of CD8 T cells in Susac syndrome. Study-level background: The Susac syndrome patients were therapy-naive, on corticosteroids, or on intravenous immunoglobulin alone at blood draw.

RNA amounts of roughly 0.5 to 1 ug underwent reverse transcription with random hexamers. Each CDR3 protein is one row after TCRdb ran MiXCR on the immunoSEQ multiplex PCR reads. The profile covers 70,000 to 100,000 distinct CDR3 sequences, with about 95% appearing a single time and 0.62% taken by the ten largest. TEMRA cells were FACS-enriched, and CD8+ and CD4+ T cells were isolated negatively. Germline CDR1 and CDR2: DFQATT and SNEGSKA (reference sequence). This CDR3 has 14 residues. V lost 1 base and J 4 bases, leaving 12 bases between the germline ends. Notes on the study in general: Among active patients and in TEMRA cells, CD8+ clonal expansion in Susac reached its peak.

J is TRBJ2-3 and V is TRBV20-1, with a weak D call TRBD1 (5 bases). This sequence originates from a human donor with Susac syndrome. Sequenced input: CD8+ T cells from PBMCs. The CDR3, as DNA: TGCAGTGCTAGAGTCACAGGAATCGCAGATACGCAGTATTTT. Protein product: CSARVTGIADTQYF.